A single sample is the source of the 32 T cell receptor beta chains below, sequenced in a study of shared T cell receptors in the human thymus. TCRdb's copy holds only in-frame clones and misses some; the assay was immunoSEQ multiplex PCR. This table has some 700,000 clones, 85% to 90% appearing once. This sample also belongs to another study, concerning human thymus T cells.

Input material: thymocytes. These receptors originate from a boy under two years old with a congenital heart defect.

The chain combines TRBV15 with TRBJ2-3; 10 nucleotides line up with TRBD1. Germline assignment: CDR1 LNHNV and CDR2 YYDKDF (reference sequence). Trimming removed 3 bases from V and 4 bases from J; junction bases left unmatched: 10. The CDR3 loop spans 17 amino acids. CDR3 nucleotide sequence: TGTGCCACCAGCAGGCCGACGGGACAGGGGAGCGCAGATACGCAGTATTTT. Protein sequence: CATSRPTGQGSADTQYF.

The chain uses TRBV14 and TRBJ2-3; 12 positions match TRBD2. V lost 2 bases and J lost 2; bases outside the gene matches: 11. CDR1 is SGHDN and CDR2 is FVKESK in the germline V gene. The CDR3 has 19 residues. This CDR3 reads CASSQSSGRALIPTDTQYF. The CDR3 DNA is TGTGCCAGCAGCCAATCTAGCGGGAGGGCCCTTATCCCCACAGATACGCAGTATTTT.

The rearrangement links TRBV19 to TRBJ2-4, with a possible D match to TRBD2 (5 bases). The CDR3 length is 18 residues. Looked up from germline, CDR1 is LNHDA and CDR2 is SQIVND (reference sequence). Trimming stripped 5 bases from V and 0 bases from J, with 20 bases between. As DNA, the CDR3 is TGTGCCAGTAGTCCCAGCGGCCCCAAACCTCTAGCCAAAAACATTCAGTACTTC. The encoded protein is CASSPSGPKPLAKNIQYF.

The V call is TRBV19, the J call TRBJ1-1, with D hard to call. The CDR3 has 12 amino acids. Germline values: CDR1 LNHDA, CDR2 SQIVND (reference sequence). Trimming removed 5 bases from V and 5 bases from J, with 9 bases in between. The CDR3 nucleotides read TGTGCCAGTAGTCCGGGGTGGACTGAAGCTTTCTTT. Residues: CASSPGWTEAFF.

The V and J genes are TRBV21-1 and TRBJ2-7; the listed D gene, TRBD2, was not tested against the DNA. TRBV21-1 counts as a pseudogene. The CDR3 is 11 amino acids. CDR3 loop: CASTQRVEQYF. The CDR3 region has the DNA TGTGCCAGCACCCAGCGGGTCGAGCAGTACTTC.

The rearrangement links TRBV2 to TRBJ2-2; TRBD1 agrees at 9 bases. The germline V gene has CDR1 SNHLY and CDR2 FYNNEI. The CDR3 is 16 amino acids. With 6 bases clipped from V and 5 bases from J, the junction kept 10 bases outside the gene matches. CDR3 residues: CASRQTGGGKTGELFF. For the CDR3, the DNA is TGTGCCAGCAGACAAACAGGGGGCGGTAAGACCGGGGAGCTGTTTTTT.

This clone was recorded a few times. The sample carries other DNA sequences with the same CDR3. The chain joins TRBV14 to TRBJ2-7, with D tentatively TRBD2 (6 bases). The CDR3 sequence is 14 residues long. V was trimmed by 4 bases and J by 1 base, leaving 11 bases between them. Germline values: CDR1 SGHDN, CDR2 FVKESK. CDR3 sequence (DNA): TGTGCCAGCAGCCCCAGCGGAGGGTCCTACGAGCAGTACTTC. It codes for CASSPSGGSYEQYF.

This chain links TRBV28 with TRBJ2-1; D perhaps matches TRBD1 (5 bases). The germline CDR1 and CDR2 sequences are MDHEN and SYDVKM. The CDR3 extends over 13 amino acids. V was pared by 6 bases and J by 10 bases, with 16 bases between. The CDR3 loop is CASSHEKGREQFF. The CDR3 DNA is TGTGCCAGCAGCCACGAGAAGGGGCGGGAGCAGTTCTTC.

V and J are TRBV11-2 and TRBJ1-4; D ambiguous. The CDR3 is 17 residues long. Germline V gene lookup returns CDR1 SGHAT and CDR2 FQNNGV. V lost 5 bases and J lost 0, with 16 bases in between. The CDR3 spells CASSLRPARATNEKLFF. CDR3 bases: TGTGCCAGCAGCCTCCGACCAGCGCGTGCAACTAATGAAAAACTGTTTTTT.

This chain connects TRBV4-1 to TRBJ2-7; D remains unclear. The V end lost 2 bases, the J end lost 2 bases, and 10 bases lay between the germline ends. The CDR3 spans 14 residues. The germline V gene has CDR1 MGHRA and CDR2 YSYEKL. CDR3 amino acids: CASSQPASTYEQYF. CDR3 DNA sequence: TGCGCCAGCAGCCAACCAGCTAGTACCTACGAGCAGTACTTC.

CDR3 sequence (DNA): TGTGCCAGCTCACCACTTCAAAGCACAGATACGCAGTATTTT. Translating gives CASSPLQSTDTQYF. The chain combines TRBV18 with TRBJ2-3; D is ambiguous. V was pared by 1 base and J by 0 bases, with 5 bases between. From germline, CDR1 is KGHSH and CDR2 LQKENI. The CDR3 covers 14 residues.

The chain employs TRBV11-2 and TRBJ2-7; tentative D call: TRBD1 (6 bases). Germline V lookup: CDR1 SGHAT, CDR2 FQNNGV. The germline V and J ends were trimmed by 3 bases and 1 base, with 16 bases remaining between them. This CDR3 has 16 amino acids. The chain's CDR3 is CASSLPRTDRSYEQYF. As DNA, the CDR3 is TGTGCCAGCAGCTTGCCCAGGACAGATAGGTCCTACGAGCAGTACTTC.

This rearrangement joins TRBV4-2 to TRBJ2-1; 7 bases match TRBD2. The CDR3 consists of 17 residues. Germline V gene data show CDR1 as LGHNA and CDR2 as YNFKEQ. V trimming: 0 bases; J trimming: 1 base; junction bases outside the gene matches: 6. CDR3 sequence: CASSQEPSGTSYNEQFF. The CDR3 DNA reads TGTGCCAGCAGCCAAGAACCCAGCGGGACTTCCTACAATGAGCAGTTCTTC.

J is TRBJ1-5 and V is TRBV28; D is possibly TRBD1 (6 bases). The germline V gene has CDR1 MDHEN and CDR2 SYDVKM. Between the trimmed V and J ends, which lost 3 bases and 4 bases, there was a span of 13 bases. The CDR3 contains 15 residues. The chain's CDR3 is CASSFLGAENQPQHF. The DNA of the CDR3 is TGTGCCAGCAGTTTTTTGGGGGCCGAGAATCAGCCCCAGCATTTT.

In this sample, this clone turned up a few times. This chain joins TRBV7-9 and TRBJ1-4; TRBD1 agrees at 8 bases. V lost 3 bases to trimming and J lost 8 bases; unmatched junction nucleotides: 8. CDR1 is SEHNR, CDR2 FQNEAQ, per germline (reference sequence). This CDR3 has 15 amino acids. CDR3: CASSLGQVGEEKLFF. In DNA form, the CDR3 reads TGTGCCAGCAGCTTGGGACAGGTTGGGGAGGAAAAACTGTTTTTT.

J is TRBJ2-1 and V is TRBV28; D ambiguous. Germline CDR1 reads MDHEN; CDR2 reads SYDVKM. This CDR3 spans 14 amino acids. The V end was cut by 5 bases, the J end by 4 bases, with 12 bases between. The CDR3: CASSAPIRYNEQFF. The DNA of the CDR3 is TGTGCCAGCAGTGCCCCTATCAGGTACAATGAGCAGTTCTTC.

This sequence joins TRBV25-1 and TRBJ1-3; a weak D match, TRBD1 (5 bases). The CDR3 covers 15 residues. The V gene lost 1 base and the J gene lost 4 bases, with 11 bases spanning the gap. Germline lookup yields CDR1 MGHDK and CDR2 SYGVNS. Written as DNA, the CDR3 is TGTGCCAGCAGTGAATGGCTGCGGGGGGGAAACACCATATATTTT. This encodes CASSEWLRGGNTIYF. Variable domain in full (rest from reference TRBV25-1 and TRBJ1-3): EADIYQTPRYLVIGTGKKITLECSQTMGHDKMYWYQQDPGMELHLIHYSYGVNSTEKGDLSSESTVSRIRTEHFPLTLESARPSHTSQYLCASSEWLRGGNTIYFGEGSWLTVV.

The gene calls are TRBV29-1 and TRBJ1-2; tentatively, D is TRBD1 (5 bases). The CDR3 is 16 amino acids. The V and J ends lost 0 bases and 4 bases respectively, with 18 bases between them. The germline gives CDR1 SQVTM, CDR2 ANQGSEA. CDR3: CSVEDLRQRNPYGYTF. The CDR3 nucleotides read TGCAGCGTTGAAGATCTGCGACAGAGAAACCCCTATGGCTACACCTTC.

This chain joins TRBV19 and TRBJ2-5; 8 bases map to TRBD2. CDR1 is LNHDA, CDR2 SQIVND, per germline (reference sequence). The CDR3 runs to 12 residues. V dropped 6 bases and J dropped 8; count of bases not matched to a gene: 5. The CDR3 sequence is CASSPAGGTQYF. The DNA of the CDR3 is TGTGCCAGTAGCCCCGCGGGGGGCACCCAGTACTTC.

The chain couples TRBV5-1 to TRBJ2-1; 14 bases agree with TRBD2. With 4 bases clipped from V and 6 bases from J, the junction kept 15 bases outside the gene matches. Germline assignment: CDR1 SGHRS and CDR2 YFSETQ. The CDR3 has 19 amino acids. CDR3 in DNA: TGCGCCAGCAGCGGAATCGCCGGGACTAGCGGGAGACACTCCAATGAGCAGTTCTTC. Its protein is CASSGIAGTSGRHSNEQFF.

CDR3 region: CASIGTSQETQYF. For the CDR3, the DNA is TGTGCCAGCATTGGGACATCCCAAGAGACCCAGTACTTC. V gene TRBV6-5 combines with J gene TRBJ2-5; perhaps TRBD1 as D (6 bases). The CDR3 has 13 residues. Trimming cost V 7 bases and J 1 base, with 10 bases left between them. CDR1 and CDR2 (germline): MNHEY, SVGAGI.

This clone has just a few counts. The V gene is TRBV6-6, the J gene TRBJ1-1; 8 bases are a match to TRBD1. Germline CDR1 and CDR2: MNHNY and SVGAGI (reference sequence). J was trimmed by 2 bases and V by 5 bases; bases with no gene match: 7. The CDR3 runs 15 residues. The CDR3, as DNA: TGTGCCAGCAGTAACCGCAGGGGGCCTAACACTGAAGCTTTCTTT. Translated, it gives CASSNRRGPNTEAFF.

In regard to this clone: The identical CDR3 is also encoded by other nucleotide sequences in the sample. The chain is built from TRBV11-2 and TRBJ2-7; D uncertain. With 1 base removed from V and 1 base from J, the gap between germline ends came to 5 bases. Germline lookup yields CDR1 SGHAT and CDR2 FQNNGV. The CDR3 has 13 amino acids. The CDR3 sequence: CASSLAGSYEQYF. CDR3 coding DNA: TGTGCCAGCAGCTTAGCAGGTTCCTACGAGCAGTACTTC.

The chain links TRBV7-2 to TRBJ2-7; D is ambiguous. Germline V gene lookup returns CDR1 SGHTA and CDR2 FQGNSA. CDR3 length equals 13 residues. V lost 4 bases, J lost 0 bases, and 7 bases lay in between. CDR3 sequence reads: CASSSKSSYEQYF. The CDR3 bases are TGTGCCAGCAGCTCCAAGAGCTCCTACGAGCAGTACTTC.

The V and J genes are TRBV4-3 and TRBJ2-7, with 12 bases aligning to TRBD2. Germline loops: CDR1 LGHNA, CDR2 YSLEER. This CDR3 has 18 amino acids. J lost 2 bases, V lost 6 bases, and 14 bases had no gene match. The CDR3, as DNA: TGCGCCAGCAGTCATACGACTAGCGGGAGAAGTCGGCCCTACGAGCAGTACTTC. Its translation: CASSHTTSGRSRPYEQYF.

The chain uses TRBV15 and TRBJ2-7; the D gene is possibly TRBD1 (6 bases). Germline V CDR1 and CDR2: LNHNV, YYDKDF (reference sequence). The V and J ends lost 2 bases and 6 bases respectively, with 20 bases between them. The CDR3 is made up of 16 amino acids. In DNA form, the CDR3 reads TGTGCCACCAGCAGAAACAGGGCGAGAGGGGTTCTCGAGCAGTACTTC. Amino acids: CATSRNRARGVLEQYF.

The rearrangement uses TRBV11-3 and TRBJ2-3; a weak D match, TRBD1 (5 bases). Germline assignment: CDR1 SGHNT and CDR2 YENEEA. The length of the CDR3 is 15 residues. The ends were cut back, 1 base at V and 5 bases at J, with 13 bases in the middle. CDR3 bases: TGTGCCAGCAGCTTAGGGTCAGGGTCAAGAGATACGCAGTATTTT. Residues: CASSLGSGSRDTQYF. The full variable domain, completed using reference TRBV11-3 and TRBJ2-3, is EAGVVQSPRYKIIEKKQPVAFWCNPISGHNTLYWYLQNLGQGPELLIRYENEEAVDDSQLPKDRFSAERLKGVDSTLKIQPAELGDSAVYLCASSLGSGSRDTQYFGPGTRLTVL.

V and J are TRBV18 and TRBJ1-1; 7 bases are a match to TRBD1. Germline CDR1 is KGHSH and CDR2 is LQKENI. The CDR3 contains 15 residues. V lost 0 bases to trimming and J lost 5 bases; unmatched junction nucleotides: 6. CDR3: CASSPPSGGRTEAFF. CDR3 nucleotide sequence: TGTGCCAGCTCACCACCGTCAGGGGGTCGAACTGAAGCTTTCTTT.

The chain combines TRBV18 with TRBJ2-2; a possible D gene is TRBD1 (6 bases). V was clipped by 3 bases and J by 5 bases, with 19 bases between them. From germline, CDR1 is KGHSH and CDR2 LQKENI. The CDR3 contains 17 residues. CDR3 in amino acids: CASSPFPGQIGTGELFF. CDR3 sequence (DNA): TGTGCCAGCTCACCGTTTCCGGGACAAATTGGAACCGGGGAGCTGTTTTTT.

The chain recombines TRBV5-5 with TRBJ1-5; D call uncertain. V was shortened by 0 bases and J by 3 bases, with 10 bases between the two germline ends. CDR1 and CDR2 from the germline V gene are SGHKS and YYEKEE (reference sequence). This CDR3 comprises 15 residues. CDR3 region: CASSLGAGPNQPQHF. The DNA for the CDR3 is TGTGCCAGCAGCTTGGGGGCAGGCCCCAATCAGCCCCAGCATTTT.

Regarding this clone: Other DNA sequences of this sample code for an identical CDR3. The chain links TRBV4-2 to TRBJ2-3, with TRBD2 identical over 10 bases. Germline V gene sequence: CDR1 LGHNA, CDR2 YNFKEQ. After removal of 1 base from V and 0 bases from J, the junction contained 1 base not matched to a gene. CDR3 size: 16 residues. CDR3 protein: CASSQGTSGSTDTQYF. CDR3 bases: TGTGCCAGCAGCCAAGGGACTAGCGGTAGCACAGATACGCAGTATTTT.

This chain connects TRBV6-1 to TRBJ2-3; a possible D gene is TRBD2 (6 bases). CDR3 length: 15 amino acids. CDR1 is MNHNS, CDR2 SASEGT, per germline. The V and J ends lost 3 bases and 2 bases respectively, with 12 bases between them. The CDR3 protein is CASSDLAEITDTQYF. DNA of the CDR3: TGTGCCAGCAGTGATTTAGCGGAGATCACAGATACGCAGTATTTT.